Detailed here is one T cell receptor beta chain. Its target is unknown. The data were taken from a study of Ad26.COV2.S vaccination and SARS-CoV-2 variants. Study-wide results and caveats: Individuals receiving vaccine had higher spike-specific TCR breadth than placebo recipients did.

The CDR3 sequence is 12 residues long. The ends were cut back, 8 bases at V and 3 bases at J, with 11 bases in the middle. Germline V lookup: CDR1 MNHEY, CDR2 SVGAGI. The table came from immunoSEQ multiplex PCR; TCRdb's copy has only in-frame clones and leaves some out. The repertoire holds 380,000 or so clones, with approximately 90% as singletons. Described treatment: 15 to 20 received Ad26.COV2.S at low or high dose, single or two shots; about 5 received placebo; per-sample allocation not given. All samples were drawn on day 63, counting from the first vaccine or placebo injection. The sample came from a Boston adult aged 18-55 years.

The sequence was collected from a person aged 18-65 years who received the Ad26.COV2.S COVID-19 vaccine or a placebo. This sample comprised peripheral blood, obtained in a trial of Ad26.COV2.S vaccine versus placebo. The V gene is TRBV6-5, the J gene TRBJ2-7; tentative D call: TRBD1 (5 bases). Here the CDR3 DNA reads TGTGCCAGCTATCAAGACAGCTACGAGCAGTACTTC. Residues: CASYQDSYEQYF.